This TCR beta chain comes out of a study of CD8+CD57+ T cells in acquired aplastic anemia. General study findings and limits: The study identified around 28 CD8+ CDR3 sequences shared by patients and controls.

The use of genomic DNA as template underpinned the TCR beta VDJ and CDR3 profiling. TCRdb re-called the reads through MiXCR, storing one row per CDR3 protein. The repertoire has around 130,000 distinct CDR3 sequences, 48% of them found once; the top ten carry under 3%. A note on this clonotype: The antigen is unknown.

Trimming pared 5 bases from V and 1 base from J, leaving 14 bases between. Germline V gene data show CDR1 as PRHDT and CDR2 as FYEKMQ (reference sequence). The CDR3 length is 15 residues. The sequencing input was sorted CD4+, CD8+, or CD8+CD57+ T cells (not recorded which) from PBMCs. J is TRBJ2-5 and V is TRBV13, with D tentatively TRBD1 or TRBD2 (5 bases each). The TCR comes from a human donor in good health, serving as a control. The CDR3 region is CASSPSEGPQETQYF. CDR3 in DNA: TGTGCCAGCAGCCCCTCCGAGGGGCCCCAAGAGACCCAGTACTTC.